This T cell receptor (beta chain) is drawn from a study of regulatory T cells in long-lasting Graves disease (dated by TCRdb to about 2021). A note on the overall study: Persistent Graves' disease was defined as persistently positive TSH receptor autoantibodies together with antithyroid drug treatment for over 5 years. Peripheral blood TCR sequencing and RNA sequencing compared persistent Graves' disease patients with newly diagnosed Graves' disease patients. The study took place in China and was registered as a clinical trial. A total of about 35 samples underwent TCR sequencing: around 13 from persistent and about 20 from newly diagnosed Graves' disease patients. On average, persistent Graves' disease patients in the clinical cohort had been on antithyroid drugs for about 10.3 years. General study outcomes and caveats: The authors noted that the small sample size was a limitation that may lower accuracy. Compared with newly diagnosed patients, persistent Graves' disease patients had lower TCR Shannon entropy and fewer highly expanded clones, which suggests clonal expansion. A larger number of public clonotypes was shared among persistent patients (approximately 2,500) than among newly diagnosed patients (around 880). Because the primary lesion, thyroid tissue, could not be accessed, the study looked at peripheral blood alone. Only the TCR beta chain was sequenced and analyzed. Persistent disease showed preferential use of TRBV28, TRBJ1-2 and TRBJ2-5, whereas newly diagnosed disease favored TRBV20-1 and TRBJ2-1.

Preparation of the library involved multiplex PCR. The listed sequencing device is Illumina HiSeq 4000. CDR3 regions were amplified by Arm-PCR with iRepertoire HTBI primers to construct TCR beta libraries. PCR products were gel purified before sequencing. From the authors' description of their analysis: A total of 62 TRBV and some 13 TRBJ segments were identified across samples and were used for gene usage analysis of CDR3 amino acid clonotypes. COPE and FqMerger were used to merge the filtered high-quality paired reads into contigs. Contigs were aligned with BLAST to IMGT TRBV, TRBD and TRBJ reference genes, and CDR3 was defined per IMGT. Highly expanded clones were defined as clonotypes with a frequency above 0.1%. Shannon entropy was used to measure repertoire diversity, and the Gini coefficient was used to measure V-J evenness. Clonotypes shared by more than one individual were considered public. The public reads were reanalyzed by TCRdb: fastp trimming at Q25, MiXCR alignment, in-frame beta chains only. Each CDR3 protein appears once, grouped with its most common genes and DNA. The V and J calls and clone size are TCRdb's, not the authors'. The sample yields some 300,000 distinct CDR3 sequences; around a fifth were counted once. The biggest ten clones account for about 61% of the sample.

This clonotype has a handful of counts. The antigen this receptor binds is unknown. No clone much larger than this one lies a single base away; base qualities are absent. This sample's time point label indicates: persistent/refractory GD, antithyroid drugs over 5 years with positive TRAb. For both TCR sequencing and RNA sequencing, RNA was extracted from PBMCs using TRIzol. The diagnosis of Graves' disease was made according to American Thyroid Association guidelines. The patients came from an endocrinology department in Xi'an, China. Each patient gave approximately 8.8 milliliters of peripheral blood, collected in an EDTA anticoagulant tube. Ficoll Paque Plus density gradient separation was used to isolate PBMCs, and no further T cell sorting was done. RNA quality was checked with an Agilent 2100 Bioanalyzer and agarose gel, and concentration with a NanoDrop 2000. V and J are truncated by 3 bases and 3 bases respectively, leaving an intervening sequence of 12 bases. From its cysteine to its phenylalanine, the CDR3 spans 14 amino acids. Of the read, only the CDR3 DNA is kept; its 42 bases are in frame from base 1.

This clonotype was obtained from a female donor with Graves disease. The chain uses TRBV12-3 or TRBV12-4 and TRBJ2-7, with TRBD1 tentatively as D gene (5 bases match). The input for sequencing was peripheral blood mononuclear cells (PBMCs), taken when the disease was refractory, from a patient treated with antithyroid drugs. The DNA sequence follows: TGTGCCAGCAGTTTGGGGCGGTCCCGCTACGAGCAGTACTTC. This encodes CASSLGRSRYEQYF.